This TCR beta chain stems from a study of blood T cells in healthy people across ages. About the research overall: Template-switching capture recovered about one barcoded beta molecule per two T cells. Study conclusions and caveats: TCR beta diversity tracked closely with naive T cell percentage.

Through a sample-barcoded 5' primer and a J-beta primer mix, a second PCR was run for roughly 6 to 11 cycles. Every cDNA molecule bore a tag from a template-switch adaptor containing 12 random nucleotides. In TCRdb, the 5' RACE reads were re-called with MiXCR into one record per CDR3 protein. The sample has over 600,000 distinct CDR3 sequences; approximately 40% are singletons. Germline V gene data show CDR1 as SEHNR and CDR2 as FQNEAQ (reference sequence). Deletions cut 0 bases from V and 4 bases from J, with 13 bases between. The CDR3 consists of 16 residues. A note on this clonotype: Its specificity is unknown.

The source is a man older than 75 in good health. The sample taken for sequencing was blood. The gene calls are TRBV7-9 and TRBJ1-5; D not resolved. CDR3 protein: CASSLAIGDINQPQHF. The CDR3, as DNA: TGTGCCAGCAGCTTAGCGATCGGGGATATTAATCAGCCCCAGCATTTT.